A selection of T cell receptor beta chains follows, all from one sample in a study of blood T cell repertoires in COVID-19. Sequenced by immunoSEQ multiplex PCR; TCRdb stores in-frame clones only, minus some. Of more than 200,000 clones listed, around 85% are singletons. The sequenced material came from peripheral blood. The receptor source for this set is a man aged 80 or over with acute or convalescent COVID-19. CDR3s include the opening cysteine and the closing phenylalanine or tryptophan. A D gene is named only where the DNA matches it firmly. Size is stated for part of the rows, as once, few or many counts, or as a class when the clone is expanded.

D	V	size	J	DNA	CDR3
NA	TRBV3-1/TRBV3-2	NA	TRBJ1-1	TGTGCCAGCAGCCAATTGGGGAGGGGACCGACTGAAGCTTTCTTT	CASSQLGRGPTEAFF
NA	TRBV7-8	NA	TRBJ1-1	TGTGCCAGCAGCCCTGCCCCAGCGGGAACTGAAGCTTTCTTT	CASSPAPAGTEAFF
TRBD1	TRBV5-1	NA	TRBJ1-2	TGCGCCAGCAGCTTTCTACAGGGGGCCGATGGCTACACCTTC	CASSFLQGADGYTF
TRBD2	TRBV5-6	NA	TRBJ2-7	TGTGCCAGCAGCTTTATAAGCGGGAGTTACGAGCAGTACTTC	CASSFISGSYEQYF
NA	TRBV30	once	TRBJ2-4	TGTGCCTGGTCTAGAAGGGGGGCCAAAAACATTCAGTACTTC	CAWSRRGAKNIQYF
TRBD2	TRBV30	few	TRBJ2-5	TGTGCCTGGGGGAGGAGCGGGATCCTCGCAGAGACCCAGTACTTC	CAWGRSGILAETQYF
NA	TRBV27	NA	TRBJ1-1	TGTGCCAGCAGTTTTGCGGGGGGGAACACTGAAGCTTTCTTT	CASSFAGGNTEAFF
TRBD1	TRBV18	NA	TRBJ1-2	TGTGCCAGCTCACCAGAGACAGGGGGCAACTATGGCTACACCTTC	CASSPETGGNYGYTF
NA	TRBV18	NA	TRBJ1-6	TGTGCCAGCTCACCAGCTGTCGGTTCACCCCTCCACTTT	CASSPAVGSPLHF
TRBD1	TRBV19	NA	TRBJ1-5	TGTGCCAGTAGTATCAGGGGGTATAGCAATCAGCCCCAGCATTTT	CASSIRGYSNQPQHF
NA	TRBV24-1	NA	TRBJ2-4	TGTGCCACCAGTGGCTGGAGGGAACACATTCAGTACTTC	CATSGWREHIQYF
TRBD1	TRBV7-2	NA	TRBJ1-5	TGTGCCAGCAGCCCGGGGACAGGGGGCGGAAGCAATCAGCCCCAGCATTTT	CASSPGTGGGSNQPQHF
TRBD1	TRBV5-1	NA	TRBJ1-1	TGCGCCAGCAGCTGGACGTACGGGACAGGGGGCCGGAACACTGAAGCTTTCTTT	CASSWTYGTGGRNTEAFF
TRBD2	TRBV6-5	few	TRBJ2-7	TGTGCCAGCAGCCTAGGGAGCGGGGGATGGTACGAGCAGTACTTC	CASSLGSGGWYEQYF
NA	TRBV7-2	NA	TRBJ2-3	TGTGCCAGCAGCCAGCGGAGGGCTAGCACAGATACGCAGTATTTT	CASSQRRASTDTQYF
NA	TRBV11-2	few	TRBJ2-7	TGTGCCAGCACCCGCGGGACTTACTCCTACGAGCAGTACTTC	CASTRGTYSYEQYF
NA	TRBV18	NA	TRBJ1-4	TGTGCCAGCTCACACCTAGGAGAAAAACTGTTTTTT	CASSHLGEKLFF
NA	TRBV1	few	TRBJ2-2	TGCACCAGCAGCCAAGATCGATATCACTCGAACACCGGGGAGCTGTTTTTT	CTSSQDRYHSNTGELFF
NA	TRBV2	NA	TRBJ1-5	TGTGCCAGCAATGAGGGGAGGGGCTATCAGCCCCAGCATTTT	CASNEGRGYQPQHF
TRBD1	TRBV27	NA	TRBJ1-5	TGTGCCAGCAGTTCCCGGACAGGTTATAGCAATCAGCCCCAGCATTTT	CASSSRTGYSNQPQHF
NA	TRBV27	NA	TRBJ1-5	TGTGCCAGCAGTTTAGCATCGGACGGGACTTGGCCCCAGCATTTT	CASSLASDGTWPQHF
NA	TRBV18	NA	TRBJ1-2	TGTGCCAGCTCACCACAGGGGGCTAACTATGGCTACACCTTC	CASSPQGANYGYTF
NA	TRBV3-1/TRBV3-2	few	TRBJ1-3	TGTGCCAGCAGCCAAGGACAGATCTCTGGAAACACCATATATTTT	CASSQGQISGNTIYF
NA	TRBV4-1	NA	TRBJ2-3	TGCGCCAGCAGCCATAAAGGGGTAGGCACAGATACGCAGTATTTT	CASSHKGVGTDTQYF
NA	TRBV27	NA	TRBJ2-5	TGTGCCAGCTCCGTGGGCAGGCTCCAAGAGACCCAGTACTTC	CASSVGRLQETQYF
TRBD1	TRBV28	NA	TRBJ1-2	TGTGCCAGCAGTTTGGACAGGGTAACTCCTGGCTACACCTTC	CASSLDRVTPGYTF
TRBD1	TRBV4-1	NA	TRBJ2-7	TGCGCCAGCGGCCAGGGACAGCTATACGAGCAGTACTTC	CASGQGQLYEQYF
NA	TRBV4-1	NA	TRBJ1-2	TGCGCCAGCAGCAGACAGGACCCTAACTATGGCTACACCTTC	CASSRQDPNYGYTF
NA	TRBV7-8	NA	TRBJ1-1	TGTGCCAGCAGCTTGGGACATCAGAACACTGAAGCTTTCTTT	CASSLGHQNTEAFF
NA	TRBV5-1	NA	TRBJ2-7	TGCGCCAGCAGCCCCCTAACCGGGAACGAGCAGTACTTC	CASSPLTGNEQYF
NA	TRBV18	NA	TRBJ1-4	TGTGCCAGCTCACCGCAAAGCCGAAATGAAAAACTGTTTTTT	CASSPQSRNEKLFF
NA	TRBV7-9	NA	TRBJ2-1	TGTGCCAGCAGCTTAGATAGAGTTTACAATGAGCAGTTCTTC	CASSLDRVYNEQFF
NA	TRBV25-1	NA	TRBJ1-1	TGTGCCAGCAGTGAATACTACGGGAACACTGAAGCTTTCTTT	CASSEYYGNTEAFF
NA	TRBV27	once	TRBJ2-7	TGTGCCAGCAGCCCCCTCGACAGAGCCTACGAGCAGTACTTC	CASSPLDRAYEQYF
NA	TRBV27	NA	TRBJ2-7	TGTGCCAGCTGGCCCGGACAGCCCCCCCCTTACGAGCAGTACTTC	CASWPGQPPPYEQYF
TRBD1	TRBV18	NA	TRBJ1-3	TGTGCCAGCTCACCAGACAGGGGGATTTCTGGAAACACCATATATTTT	CASSPDRGISGNTIYF
TRBD1	TRBV7-9	NA	TRBJ1-1	TGTGCCAGCAGCCAGGGACAGGGGATCACTGAAGCTTTCTTT	CASSQGQGITEAFF
NA	TRBV18	NA	TRBJ1-5	TGTGCCAGCTCACCAGGCCAGGGATATAGTCAGCCCCAGCATTTT	CASSPGQGYSQPQHF
NA	TRBV24-1	NA	TRBJ1-2	TGTGCCACCAGTGACGCGGGGCGGTGGGGCTACACCTTC	CATSDAGRWGYTF
NA	TRBV10-3	NA	TRBJ2-3	TGTGCCATCAGCGCCTACGAAACAGATACGCAGTATTTT	CAISAYETDTQYF
NA	TRBV6-5	NA	TRBJ1-2	TGTGCCAGTAACGTTGGGGGGGCGGACGTGTTC	CASNVGGADVF
NA	TRBV23-1	NA	TRBJ1-3	TGCGCCAGCAGTCAATCCCTAGGCTGTTCCCAGGGGTTCTCTGGAAACACCATATATTTT	CASSQSLGCSQGFSGNTIYF
NA	TRBV7-9	NA	TRBJ2-5	TGTGCCAGCAGCTTACAGATTACAGGGAACCAAGAGACCCAGTACTTC	CASSLQITGNQETQYF
TRBD1	TRBV28	NA	TRBJ1-5	TGTGCCAGCAGTCCGCTGGGAGGAACAGGGGCAGGTCAGCCCCAGCATTTT	CASSPLGGTGAGQPQHF
TRBD1	TRBV2	NA	TRBJ1-2	TGTGCCAGCAAGGACGGTTTGGGACAGGGTCGAAGCTCCTATGGCTACACCTTC	CASKDGLGQGRSSYGYTF
TRBD1	TRBV24-1	NA	TRBJ2-1	TGTGCCACCAGTAGGTCAGGGGGCAGGTCCTACAATGAGCAGTTCTTC	CATSRSGGRSYNEQFF
TRBD1	TRBV11-2	NA	TRBJ1-1	TGTGCCAGCAGCTTAAGGACAGGGAAGTTCATGAACACTGAAGCTTTCTTT	CASSLRTGKFMNTEAFF
NA	TRBV21-1	NA	TRBJ1-5	TGTGCCAGCAGCAAAGGGGACAGGGTTAGCAATCAGCCCCAGCATTTT	CASSKGDRVSNQPQHF
TRBD2	TRBV29-1	NA	TRBJ2-7	TGCAGCGTTGATTTAGCGGGAAGATACGAGCAGTACTTC	CSVDLAGRYEQYF
TRBD2	TRBV7-9	NA	TRBJ2-3	TGTGCCAGCAGCCTGGGACTAGCGGGGTACACAGATACGCAGTATTTT	CASSLGLAGYTDTQYF
TRBD1	TRBV25-1	NA	TRBJ1-1	TGTGCCAGCAGTGCCCGGACAGGGTCGAACACTGAAGCTTTCTTT	CASSARTGSNTEAFF
NA	TRBV4-1	NA	TRBJ2-1	TGCGCCAGCAGCCAAGAAACACAGTACAATGAGCAGTTCTTC	CASSQETQYNEQFF
NA	TRBV2	once	TRBJ1-5	TGTGCCAGCAGTGATGAGGTCAAGAGTCAGCCCCAGCATTTT	CASSDEVKSQPQHF